One sample yielded the 27 T cell receptor beta chains listed below, sequenced in a study of T-cell reconstitution after alpha-beta-depleted transplantation in children. Unique molecular identifiers featured in how the TCRbeta library was prepared. A single record per CDR3 protein comes from TCRdb applying MiXCR to the PCR reads. This sample has around 210,000 distinct CDR3 sequences, with 6.6% found just once. The sequencing here drew on PBMCs, taken before TCRalphabeta/CD19-depleted stem cell transplant. These receptors came from a boy aged 2 to 9 with acute lymphoblastic leukemia, due to receive a stem cell transplant.

In its sample, this clonotype was seen many times. The V call is TRBV20-1, the J call TRBJ2-1, with a possible D match to TRBD2 (5 bases). CDR3 size: 18 residues. Trimming cost V 7 bases and J 5 bases, with 30 bases left between them. Germline-derived CDR1 and CDR2 are DFQATT and SNEGSKA (reference sequence). The CDR3 DNA is TGCAGTGTGATCCTTGATTCGCGGAGCGTGGGAGCCCACAATGAGCAGTTCTTC. This gives the protein CSVILDSRSVGAHNEQFF.

This chain uses TRBV10-3 with TRBJ1-2; no clear D gene. V lost 7 bases and J lost 8, with 14 bases in between. CDR1 is ENHRY and CDR2 is SYGVKD in the germline V gene. The CDR3 totals 12 residues. Written as DNA, the CDR3 is TGTGCCATCAATTGGGGTCCCTTGGGCTACACCTTC. It translates to CAINWGPLGYTF.

The sample holds many counts of this clonotype. The chain combines TRBV29-1 with TRBJ1-2, with D possibly TRBD1 on 5 matching bases. Germline V lookup: CDR1 SQVTM, CDR2 ANQGSEA. The CDR3 is 11 amino acids. Trimming pared 7 bases from V and 6 bases from J, leaving 12 bases between. The CDR3 loop is CSGRVGDGYTF. The DNA of the CDR3 is TGCAGCGGCAGGGTTGGGGATGGCTACACCTTC.

This clonotype was recorded many times. The chain has TRBV5-5 and TRBJ2-2, with TRBD1 as a possible D gene (5 bases). CDR1 and CDR2 (germline): SGHKS, YYEKEE (reference sequence). V was trimmed by 2 bases and J by 4 bases, leaving 15 bases between them. The CDR3 is 16 residues long. The DNA for the CDR3 is TGTGCCAGCAGCTTACGGCTTACCCAGGGCACCGGGGAGCTGTTTTTT. It encodes CASSLRLTQGTGELFF.

V is TRBV28 and J is TRBJ2-7; D is unresolved. CDR1 is MDHEN and CDR2 is SYDVKM in the germline V gene. This CDR3 has 13 residues. Trimming stripped 5 bases from V and 4 bases from J, with 12 bases between. Here the CDR3 reads CASSVGRLYEQYF. The DNA for the CDR3 is TGTGCCAGCAGTGTTGGCAGGCTATACGAGCAGTACTTC. Based on the CDR3 plus reference TRBV28 and TRBJ2-7, the full variable domain is DVKVTQSSRYLVKRTGEKVFLECVQDMDHENMFWYRQDPGLGLRLIYFSYDVKMKEKGDIPEGYSVSREKKERFSLILESASTNQTSMYLCASSVGRLYEQYFGPGTRLTVT.

V is TRBV21-1 and J is TRBJ2-3. TRBV21-1 is classified as a pseudogene. The CDR3 length is 14 residues. The CDR3 nucleotides are TGTGCCAGCAGCAAAATGGGTCTTGGAGATACGCAGTATTTT. Protein: CASSKMGLGDTQYF.

The chain carries TRBV27 and TRBJ2-2, with D perhaps being TRBD1 or TRBD2 (5 bases each). Germline-derived CDR1 and CDR2 are MNHEY and SMNVEV (reference sequence). V was cut by 9 bases and J by 6 bases, with 11 bases left in between. The CDR3 is 12 amino acids. The DNA for the CDR3 is TGTGCCAGTATCGGGACCTCCGGGGAGCTGTTTTTT. This encodes CASIGTSGELFF.

There are many counts of this clonotype. The chain uses TRBV28 and TRBJ2-2; D may correspond to TRBD1 or TRBD2 (6 bases each). The CDR3 totals 14 residues. V was pared by 10 bases and J by 5 bases, with 17 bases between. The germline CDR1 and CDR2 sequences are MDHEN and SYDVKM. The CDR3 region is CAIGGHSFTGELFF. The CDR3 DNA sequence: TGTGCCATCGGGGGACACTCATTTACCGGGGAGCTGTTTTTT.

At least ten counts were recorded for this clonotype. This chain connects TRBV9 to TRBJ2-1; D unclear. The V and J ends lost 3 bases and 6 bases respectively, with 13 bases between them. CDR1 and CDR2 from the germline V gene are SGDLS and YYNGEE. The CDR3 loop spans 14 amino acids. CDR3 nucleotides: TGTGCCAGCAGCGATCCCTCCCGAGCCAATGAGCAGTTCTTC. Translating gives CASSDPSRANEQFF.

This clonotype was counted at least ten times. The chain couples TRBV20-1 to TRBJ1-5, with a weak D call TRBD1 (6 bases). The germline V gene encodes CDR1 DFQATT and CDR2 SNEGSKA (reference sequence). The CDR3 runs to 13 residues. Trimming removed 3 bases at V and 6 bases at J, with 12 bases between. CDR3 in DNA: TGCAGTGCTAGTCCCGGGGGCACTCAGCCCCAGCATTTT. This sequence encodes CSASPGGTQPQHF.

This clonotype was seen repeatedly, ten times or more. The gene calls are TRBV9 and TRBJ1-2; 9 bases are a match to TRBD1. This CDR3 region has 15 residues. The trim removed 5 bases at V and 6 bases at J, leaving 11 bases unmatched. Germline loops: CDR1 SGDLS, CDR2 YYNGEE. Written as DNA, the CDR3 is TGTGCCAGCAGTCCGACCGGGACAGGGAAAAATGGCTACACCTTC. Amino acid sequence: CASSPTGTGKNGYTF.

This chain uses TRBV10-2 with TRBJ2-7; D possibly uses TRBD1 or TRBD2 (5 bases each). The ends were cut back, 1 base at V and 0 bases at J, with 10 bases in the middle. The CDR3 sequence is 15 residues long. The germline gives CDR1 WSHSY, CDR2 SAAADI. The CDR3 bases are TGCGCCAGCAGTGAGTGGGACGCGAGCTCCTACGAGCAGTACTTC. Its translation is CASSEWDASSYEQYF.

This clonotype was counted ten times or more. J is TRBJ1-4 and V is TRBV4-3; 7 bases fit TRBD1. This CDR3 comprises 15 residues. V was pared by 1 base and J by 7 bases, with 6 bases of the junction left unmatched. CDR1 is LGHNA, CDR2 YSLEER, per germline. The CDR3 nucleotides are TGCGCCAGCAGCCAAGCAGCAGGGGGGGGTGAAAAACTGTTTTTT. Its translation: CASSQAAGGGEKLFF.

This clonotype has ten or more counts. This chain joins TRBV12-3 or TRBV12-4 and TRBJ1-3, with unresolved D. The CDR3 is 14 amino acids. Trimming pared 3 bases from V and 4 bases from J, leaving 10 bases between. CDR3 nucleotides: TGTGCCAGCAGTTTCGGTCACCGGGGAAACACCATATATTTT. Amino acid sequence: CASSFGHRGNTIYF.

The chain links TRBV7-2 to TRBJ2-7, with D unresolved. The CDR3 loop spans 15 amino acids. Germline V gene lookup returns CDR1 SGHTA and CDR2 FQGNSA. Trimming removed 5 bases at V and 4 bases at J, with 18 bases between. The CDR3 sequence: CASSPVRSGAYEQYF. DNA for the CDR3: TGTGCCAGCAGCCCCGTCCGGTCCGGTGCTTACGAGCAGTACTTC.

This clonotype was detected a few times. The V gene is TRBV5-6, the J gene TRBJ1-1; weak D call: TRBD1 (6 bases). Deletions cut 3 bases from V and 10 bases from J, with 22 bases between. CDR1 and CDR2 (germline): SGHDT, YYEEEE. The CDR3 totals 15 residues. The CDR3: CASSSGPRDTVAAFF. The CDR3 DNA sequence: TGTGCCAGCAGCTCAGGACCCCGGGACACCGTAGCAGCTTTCTTT.

This chain joins TRBV6-1 and TRBJ2-1; the match to TRBD2 covers 7 bases. Germline trimming cut 6 bases from V and 2 bases from J; bases unmatched to any gene: 13. The CDR3 runs 17 residues. The germline gives CDR1 MNHNS, CDR2 SASEGT. The CDR3 nucleotides are TGTGCCAGCAGCCTAGCTCTGCGGGAGAGACCCTACAATGAGCAGTTCTTC. It translates to CASSLALRERPYNEQFF.

This clonotype was detected a few times. The rearrangement uses TRBV5-8 and TRBJ1-2; 8 positions agree with TRBD1. Looked up from germline, CDR1 is SGHTS and CDR2 is YDEGEE. The CDR3 runs 12 residues. V trimming: 5 bases; J trimming: 7 bases; junction bases outside the gene matches: 4. The CDR3 sequence is CASSSTGAGYTF. The CDR3 DNA follows: TGTGCCAGCAGTTCGACAGGGGCTGGCTACACCTTC.

This clonotype was counted a few times. This rearrangement joins TRBV4-2 to TRBJ1-6; TRBD1 matches at 8 bases. Per germline, CDR1 LGHNA and CDR2 YNFKEQ. The CDR3 runs 14 residues. Unmatched junction bases numbered 3, after V lost 3 bases and J lost 8 bases. CDR3 protein: CASSQGQDDSPLHF. CDR3 in DNA: TGTGCCAGCAGCCAGGGACAGGATGATTCACCCCTCCACTTT.

This clonotype was seen many times. The chain recombines TRBV7-9 with TRBJ2-3; no clear D. Trimming shortened V by 3 bases and J by 2 bases, and 12 bases separated the two germline ends. CDR3 size: 15 residues. Per the germline V gene, CDR1 is SEHNR and CDR2 is FQNEAQ (reference sequence). As DNA, the CDR3 is TGTGCCAGCAGCTTTAGTTCAGTTGACACAGATACGCAGTATTTT. This translates into CASSFSSVDTDTQYF.

This clonotype was detected many times. This sequence joins TRBV29-1 and TRBJ2-7; D is unclear. This CDR3 has 12 residues. Germline V CDR1 and CDR2: SQVTM, ANQGSEA. Trimming stripped 4 bases from V and 7 bases from J, with 14 bases between. In DNA form, the CDR3 reads TGCAGCGTTGGGCAGACCAGAGGAGAGCAGTACTTC. Amino acid sequence: CSVGQTRGEQYF.

This clonotype was counted a few times. The chain carries TRBV20-1 and TRBJ2-7; D remains unclear. V lost 3 bases to trimming and J lost 3 bases, with 6 bases between them. Germline CDR1 DFQATT, CDR2 SNEGSKA (reference sequence). The CDR3 spans 11 residues. As DNA, the CDR3 is TGCAGTGCTAGGACTCTCTACGAGCAGTACTTC. It encodes CSARTLYEQYF.

This clonotype was found many times. The chain has TRBV20-1 and TRBJ2-5; D perhaps matches TRBD2 (6 bases). The CDR3 totals 18 residues. CDR1 DFQATT and CDR2 SNEGSKA come from the germline V gene (reference sequence). V was trimmed by 1 base and J by 0 bases, leaving 21 bases between them. In nucleotides, the CDR3 is TGCAGTGCTAGAGGACATCAGAGGTCTAGCGCTCACCAAGAGACCCAGTACTTC. It is translated as CSARGHQRSSAHQETQYF.

The rearrangement uses TRBV5-1 and TRBJ2-1; the match to TRBD1 covers 10 bases. Looked up from germline, CDR1 is SGHRS and CDR2 is YFSETQ. The CDR3 covers 15 residues. V was pared by 4 bases and J by 1 base, with 2 bases of the junction left unmatched. The CDR3 is CASSKGQGSYNEQFF. In nucleotides, the CDR3 is TGCGCCAGCAGCAAGGGACAGGGGTCCTACAATGAGCAGTTCTTC.

This clonotype was counted at least ten times. This chain links TRBV28 with TRBJ2-7; perhaps D is TRBD1 or TRBD2 (6 bases each). The CDR3 has 14 residues. In germline, CDR1 is MDHEN, CDR2 SYDVKM. V was clipped by 7 bases and J by 0 bases, with 13 bases between them. CDR3 in amino acids: CASKGGTSSYEQYF. CDR3 in DNA: TGTGCCAGCAAAGGGGGGACGTCCTCCTACGAGCAGTACTTC.

The chain is built from TRBV20-1 and TRBJ2-5; D might be TRBD1 (6 bases). CDR1 DFQATT and CDR2 SNEGSKA come from the germline V gene (reference sequence). The CDR3 contains 14 residues. The V and J ends lost 6 bases and 5 bases respectively, with 19 bases between them. CDR3 region: CSAPEGVGRETQYF. The CDR3 DNA follows: TGCAGTGCCCCCGAGGGGGTGGGTCGGGAGACCCAGTACTTC.

This clonotype was seen at least ten times. This sequence joins TRBV7-9 and TRBJ1-4, with D uncertain. This CDR3 contains 14 residues. Trimming stripped 1 base from V and 6 bases from J, with 9 bases between. Germline CDR1 is SEHNR and CDR2 is FQNEAQ (reference sequence). The CDR3 spells CASSLDSVHEKLFF. The CDR3 DNA follows: TGTGCCAGCAGCTTAGACAGCGTCCATGAAAAACTGTTTTTT.